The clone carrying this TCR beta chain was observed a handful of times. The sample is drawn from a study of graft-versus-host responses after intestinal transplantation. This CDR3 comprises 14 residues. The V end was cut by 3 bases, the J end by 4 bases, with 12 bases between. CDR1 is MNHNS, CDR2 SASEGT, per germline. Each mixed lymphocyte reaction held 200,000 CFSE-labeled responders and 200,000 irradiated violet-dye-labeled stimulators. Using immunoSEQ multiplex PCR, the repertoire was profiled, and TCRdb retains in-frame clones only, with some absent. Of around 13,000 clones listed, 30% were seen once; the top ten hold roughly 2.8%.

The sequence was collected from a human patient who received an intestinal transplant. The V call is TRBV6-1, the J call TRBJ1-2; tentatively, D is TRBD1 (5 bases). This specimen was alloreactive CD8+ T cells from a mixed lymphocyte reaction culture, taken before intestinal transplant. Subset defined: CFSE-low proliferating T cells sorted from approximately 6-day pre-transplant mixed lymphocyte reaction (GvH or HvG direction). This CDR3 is CASSEAGSAYGYTF. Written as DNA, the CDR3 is TGTGCCAGCAGTGAGGCAGGGAGTGCCTATGGCTACACCTTC.